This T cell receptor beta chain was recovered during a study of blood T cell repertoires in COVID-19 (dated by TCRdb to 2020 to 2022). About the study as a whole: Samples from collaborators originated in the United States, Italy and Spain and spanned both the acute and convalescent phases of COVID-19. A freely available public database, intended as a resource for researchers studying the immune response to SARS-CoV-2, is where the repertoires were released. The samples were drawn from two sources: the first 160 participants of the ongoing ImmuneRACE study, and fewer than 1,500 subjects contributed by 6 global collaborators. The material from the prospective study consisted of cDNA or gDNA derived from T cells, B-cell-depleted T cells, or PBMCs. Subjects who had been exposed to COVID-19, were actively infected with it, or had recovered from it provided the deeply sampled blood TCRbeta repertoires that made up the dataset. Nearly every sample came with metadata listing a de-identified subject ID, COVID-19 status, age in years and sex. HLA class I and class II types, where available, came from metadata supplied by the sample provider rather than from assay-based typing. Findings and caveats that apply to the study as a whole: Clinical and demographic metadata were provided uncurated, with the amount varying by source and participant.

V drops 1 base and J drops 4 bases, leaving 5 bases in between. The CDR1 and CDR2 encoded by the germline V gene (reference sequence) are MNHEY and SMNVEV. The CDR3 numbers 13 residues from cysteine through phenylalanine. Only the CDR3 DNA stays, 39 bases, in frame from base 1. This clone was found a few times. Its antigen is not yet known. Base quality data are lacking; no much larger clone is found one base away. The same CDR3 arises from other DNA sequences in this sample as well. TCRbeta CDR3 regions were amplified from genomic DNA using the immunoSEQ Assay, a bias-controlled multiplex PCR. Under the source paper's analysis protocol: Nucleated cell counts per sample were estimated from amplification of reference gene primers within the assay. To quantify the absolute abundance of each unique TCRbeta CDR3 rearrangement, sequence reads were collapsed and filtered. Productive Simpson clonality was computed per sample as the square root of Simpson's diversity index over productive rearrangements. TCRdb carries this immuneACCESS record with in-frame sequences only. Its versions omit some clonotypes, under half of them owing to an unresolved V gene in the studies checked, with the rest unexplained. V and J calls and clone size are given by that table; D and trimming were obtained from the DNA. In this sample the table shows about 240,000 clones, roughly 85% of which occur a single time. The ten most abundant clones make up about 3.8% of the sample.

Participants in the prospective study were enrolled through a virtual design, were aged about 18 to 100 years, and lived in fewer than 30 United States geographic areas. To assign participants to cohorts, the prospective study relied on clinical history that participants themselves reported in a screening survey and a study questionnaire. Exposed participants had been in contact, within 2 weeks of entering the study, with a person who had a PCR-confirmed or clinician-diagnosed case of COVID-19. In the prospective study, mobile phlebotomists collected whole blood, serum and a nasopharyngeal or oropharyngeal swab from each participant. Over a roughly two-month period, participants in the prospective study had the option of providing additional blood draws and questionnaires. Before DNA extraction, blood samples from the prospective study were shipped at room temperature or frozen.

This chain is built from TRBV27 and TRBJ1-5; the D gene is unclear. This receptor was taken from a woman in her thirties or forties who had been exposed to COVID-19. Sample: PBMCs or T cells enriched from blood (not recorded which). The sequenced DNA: TGTGCCAGCAGTTTATTGGCTAATCAGCCCCAGCATTTT. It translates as CASSLLANQPQHF.